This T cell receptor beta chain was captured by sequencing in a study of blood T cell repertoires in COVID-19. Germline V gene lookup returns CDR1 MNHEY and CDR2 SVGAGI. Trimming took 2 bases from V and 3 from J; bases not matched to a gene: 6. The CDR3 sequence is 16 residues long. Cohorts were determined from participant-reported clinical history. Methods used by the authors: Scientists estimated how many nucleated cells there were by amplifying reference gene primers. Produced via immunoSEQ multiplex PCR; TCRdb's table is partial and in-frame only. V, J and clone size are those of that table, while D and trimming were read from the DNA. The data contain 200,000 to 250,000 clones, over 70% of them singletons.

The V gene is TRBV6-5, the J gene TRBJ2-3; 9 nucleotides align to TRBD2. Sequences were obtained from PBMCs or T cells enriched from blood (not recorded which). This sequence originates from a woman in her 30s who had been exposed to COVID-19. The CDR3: CASSYGAGGPTDTQYF. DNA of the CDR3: TGTGCCAGCAGTTACGGGGCGGGAGGGCCTACAGATACGCAGTATTTT.